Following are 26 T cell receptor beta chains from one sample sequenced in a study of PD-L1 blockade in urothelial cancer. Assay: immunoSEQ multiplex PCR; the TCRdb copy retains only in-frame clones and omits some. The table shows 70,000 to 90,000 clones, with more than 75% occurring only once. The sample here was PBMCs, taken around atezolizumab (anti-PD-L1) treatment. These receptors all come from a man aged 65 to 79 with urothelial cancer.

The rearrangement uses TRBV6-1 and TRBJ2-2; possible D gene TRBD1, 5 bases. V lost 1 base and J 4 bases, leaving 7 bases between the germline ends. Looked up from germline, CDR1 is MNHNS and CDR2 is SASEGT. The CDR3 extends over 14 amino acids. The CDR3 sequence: CASSEGTTTGELFF. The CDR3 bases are TGTGCCAGCAGTGAAGGGACAACCACCGGGGAGCTGTTTTTT.

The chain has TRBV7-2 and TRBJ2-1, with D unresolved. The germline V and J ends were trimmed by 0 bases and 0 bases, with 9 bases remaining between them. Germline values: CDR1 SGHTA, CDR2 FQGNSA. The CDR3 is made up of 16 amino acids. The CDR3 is CASSLAWASSYNEQFF. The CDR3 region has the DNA TGTGCCAGCAGCTTAGCATGGGCAAGCTCCTACAATGAGCAGTTCTTC.

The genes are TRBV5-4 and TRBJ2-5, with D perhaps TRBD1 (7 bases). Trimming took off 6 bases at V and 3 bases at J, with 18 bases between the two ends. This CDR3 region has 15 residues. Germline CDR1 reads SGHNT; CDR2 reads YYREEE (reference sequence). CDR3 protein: CASNHQGGGEETQYF. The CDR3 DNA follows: TGTGCCAGCAACCACCAAGGAGGGGGCGAAGAGACCCAGTACTTC.

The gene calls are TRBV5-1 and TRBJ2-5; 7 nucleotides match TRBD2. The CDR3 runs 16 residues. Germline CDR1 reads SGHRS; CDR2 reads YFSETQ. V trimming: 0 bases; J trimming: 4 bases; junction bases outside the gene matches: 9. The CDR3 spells CASSLGGGSVPETQYF. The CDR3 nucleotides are TGCGCCAGCAGCTTGGGGGGCGGGAGCGTCCCAGAGACCCAGTACTTC. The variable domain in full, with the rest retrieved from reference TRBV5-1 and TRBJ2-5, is KAGVTQTPRYLIKTRGQQVTLSCSPISGHRSVSWYQQTPGQGLQFLFEYFSETQRNKGNFPGRFSGRQFSNSRSEMNVSTLELGDSALYLCASSLGGGSVPETQYFGPGTRLLVL.

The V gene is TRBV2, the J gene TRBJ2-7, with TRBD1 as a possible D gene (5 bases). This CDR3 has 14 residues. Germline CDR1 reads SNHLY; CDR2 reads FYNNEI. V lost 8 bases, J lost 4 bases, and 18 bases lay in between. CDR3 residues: CASLPVGAGYEQYF. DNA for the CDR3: TGTGCCAGCCTCCCGGTAGGGGCCGGTTACGAGCAGTACTTC.

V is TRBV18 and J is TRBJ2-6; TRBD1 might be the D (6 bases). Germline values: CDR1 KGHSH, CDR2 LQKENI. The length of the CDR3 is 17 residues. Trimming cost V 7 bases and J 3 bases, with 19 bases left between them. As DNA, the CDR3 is TGTGCCAGCTTGGACAGATATGCCGTGGATGGGGCCAACGTCCTGACTTTC. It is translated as CASLDRYAVDGANVLTF.

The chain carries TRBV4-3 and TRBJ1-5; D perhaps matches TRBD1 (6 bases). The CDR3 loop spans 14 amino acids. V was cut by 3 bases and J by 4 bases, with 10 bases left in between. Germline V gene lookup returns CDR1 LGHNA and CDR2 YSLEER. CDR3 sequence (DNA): TGCGCCAGCAGCCAGACAGGTCTGAATCAGCCCCAGCATTTT. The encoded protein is CASSQTGLNQPQHF.

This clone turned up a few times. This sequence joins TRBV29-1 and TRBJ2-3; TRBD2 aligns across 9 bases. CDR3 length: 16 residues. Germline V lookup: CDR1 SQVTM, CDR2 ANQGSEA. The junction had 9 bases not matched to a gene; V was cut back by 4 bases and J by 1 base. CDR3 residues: CSVVREGRLGTDTQYF. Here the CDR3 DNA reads TGCAGCGTTGTGCGGGAGGGCAGGCTAGGCACAGATACGCAGTATTTT.

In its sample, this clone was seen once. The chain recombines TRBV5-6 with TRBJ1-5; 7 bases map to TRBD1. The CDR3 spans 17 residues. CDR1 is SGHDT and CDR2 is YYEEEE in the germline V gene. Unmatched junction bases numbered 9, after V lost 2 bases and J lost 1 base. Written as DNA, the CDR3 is TGTGCCAGCAGCTTCTCCGACAGGGTACGGAGCAATCAGCCCCAGCATTTT. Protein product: CASSFSDRVRSNQPQHF. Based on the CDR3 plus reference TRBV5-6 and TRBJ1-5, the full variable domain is DAGVTQSPTHLIKTRGQQVTLRCSPKSGHDTVSWYQQALGQGPQFIFQYYEEEERQRGNFPDRFSGHQFPNYSSELNVNALLLGDSALYLCASSFSDRVRSNQPQHFGDGTRLSIL.

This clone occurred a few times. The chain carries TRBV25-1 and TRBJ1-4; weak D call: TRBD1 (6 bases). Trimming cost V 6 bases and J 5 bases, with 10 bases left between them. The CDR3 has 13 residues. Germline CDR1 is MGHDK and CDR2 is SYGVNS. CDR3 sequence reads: CASRPGQNEKLFF. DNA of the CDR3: TGTGCCAGCAGACCCGGACAGAATGAAAAACTGTTTTTT.

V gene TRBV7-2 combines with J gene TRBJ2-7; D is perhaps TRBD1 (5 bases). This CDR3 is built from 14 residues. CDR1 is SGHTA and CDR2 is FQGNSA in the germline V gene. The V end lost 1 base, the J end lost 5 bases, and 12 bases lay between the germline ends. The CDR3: CASSLGDRPNEQYF. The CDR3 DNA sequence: TGTGCCAGCAGCTTAGGTGACAGACCTAACGAGCAGTACTTC.

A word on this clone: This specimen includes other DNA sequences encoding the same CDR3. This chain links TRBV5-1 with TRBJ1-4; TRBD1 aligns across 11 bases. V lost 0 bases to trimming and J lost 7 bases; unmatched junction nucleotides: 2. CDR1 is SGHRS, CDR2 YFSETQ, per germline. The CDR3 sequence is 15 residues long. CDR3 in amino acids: CASSLEGQGGEKLFF. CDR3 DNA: TGCGCCAGCAGCTTGGAGGGACAGGGGGGTGAAAAACTGTTTTTT.

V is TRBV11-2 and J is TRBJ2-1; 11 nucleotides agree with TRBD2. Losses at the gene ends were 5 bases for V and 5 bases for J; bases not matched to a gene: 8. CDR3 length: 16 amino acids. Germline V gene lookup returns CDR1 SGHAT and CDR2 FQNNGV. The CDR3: CASSLSGGAADNEQFF. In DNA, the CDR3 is TGTGCCAGCAGCCTTAGCGGGGGGGCCGCAGACAATGAGCAGTTCTTC.

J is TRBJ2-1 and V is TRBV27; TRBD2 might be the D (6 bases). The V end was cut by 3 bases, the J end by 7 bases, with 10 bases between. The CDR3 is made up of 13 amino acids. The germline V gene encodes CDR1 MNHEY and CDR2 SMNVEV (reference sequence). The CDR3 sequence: CASSFNGGNEQFF. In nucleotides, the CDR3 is TGTGCCAGCAGTTTTAACGGAGGGAATGAGCAGTTCTTC.

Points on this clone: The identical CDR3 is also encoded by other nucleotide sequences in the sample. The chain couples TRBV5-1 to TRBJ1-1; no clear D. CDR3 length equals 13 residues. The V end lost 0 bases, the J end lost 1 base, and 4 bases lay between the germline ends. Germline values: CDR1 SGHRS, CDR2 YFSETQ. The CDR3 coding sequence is TGCGCCAGCAGCTTGGCAGGGAACACTGAAGCTTTCTTT. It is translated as CASSLAGNTEAFF.

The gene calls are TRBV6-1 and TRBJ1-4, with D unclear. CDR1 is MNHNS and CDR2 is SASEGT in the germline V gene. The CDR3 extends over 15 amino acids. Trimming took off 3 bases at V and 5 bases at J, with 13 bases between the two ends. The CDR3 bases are TGTGCCAGCAGTGAGCAAGACTTCTGGAATGAAAAACTGTTTTTT. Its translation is CASSEQDFWNEKLFF.

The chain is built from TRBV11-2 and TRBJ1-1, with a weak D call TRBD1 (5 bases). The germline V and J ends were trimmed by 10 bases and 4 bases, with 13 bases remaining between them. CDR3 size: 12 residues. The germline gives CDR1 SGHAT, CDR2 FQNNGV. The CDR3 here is CAISDTITEAFF. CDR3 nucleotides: TGTGCCATCTCGGACACAATCACTGAAGCTTTCTTT.

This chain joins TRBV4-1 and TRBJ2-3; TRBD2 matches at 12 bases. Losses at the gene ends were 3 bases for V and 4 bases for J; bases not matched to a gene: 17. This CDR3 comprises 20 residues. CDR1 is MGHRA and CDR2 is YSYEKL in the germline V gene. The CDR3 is CASSQRTSGDKGGVSDTQYF. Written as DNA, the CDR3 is TGCGCCAGCAGCCAGCGGACTAGCGGGGACAAGGGAGGGGTATCAGATACGCAGTATTTT.

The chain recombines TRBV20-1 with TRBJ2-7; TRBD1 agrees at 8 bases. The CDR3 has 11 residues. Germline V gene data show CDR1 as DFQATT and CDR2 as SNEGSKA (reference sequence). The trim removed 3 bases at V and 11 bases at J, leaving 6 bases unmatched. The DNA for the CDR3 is TGCAGTGCTAGGACAGGGGACCGTGAGTACTTC. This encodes CSARTGDREYF.

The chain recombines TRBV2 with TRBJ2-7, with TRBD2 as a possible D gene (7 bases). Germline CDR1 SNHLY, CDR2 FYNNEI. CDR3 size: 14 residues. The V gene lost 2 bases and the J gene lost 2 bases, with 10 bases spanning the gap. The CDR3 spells CASSEIGGAYEQYF. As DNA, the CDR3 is TGTGCCAGCAGTGAAATAGGGGGGGCCTACGAGCAGTACTTC.

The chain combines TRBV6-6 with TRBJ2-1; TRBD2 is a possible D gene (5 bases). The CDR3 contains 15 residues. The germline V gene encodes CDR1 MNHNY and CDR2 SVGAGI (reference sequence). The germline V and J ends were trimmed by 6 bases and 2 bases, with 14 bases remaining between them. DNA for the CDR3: TGTGCCAGCAGCCCACTCGCCGGGGCCTACAATGAGCAGTTCTTC. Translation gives CASSPLAGAYNEQFF.

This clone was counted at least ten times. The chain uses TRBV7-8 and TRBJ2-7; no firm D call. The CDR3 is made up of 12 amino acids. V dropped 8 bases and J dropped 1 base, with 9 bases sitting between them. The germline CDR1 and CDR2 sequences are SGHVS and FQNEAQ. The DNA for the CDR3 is TGTGCCAGCGGTTCCCGGTCCTACGAGCAGTACTTC. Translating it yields CASGSRSYEQYF.

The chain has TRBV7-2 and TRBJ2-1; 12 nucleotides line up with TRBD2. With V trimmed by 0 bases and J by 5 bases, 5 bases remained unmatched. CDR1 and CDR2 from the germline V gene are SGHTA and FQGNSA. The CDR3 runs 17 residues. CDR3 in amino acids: CASSLAPLAGGNNEQFF. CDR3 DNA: TGTGCCAGCAGCTTAGCTCCACTAGCGGGGGGTAACAATGAGCAGTTCTTC.

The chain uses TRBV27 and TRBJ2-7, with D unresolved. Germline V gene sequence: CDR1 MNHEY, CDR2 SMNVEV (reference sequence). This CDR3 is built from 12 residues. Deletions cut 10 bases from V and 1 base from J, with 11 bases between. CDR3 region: CATLKLSYEQYF. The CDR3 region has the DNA TGTGCCACCCTAAAATTGTCCTACGAGCAGTACTTC.

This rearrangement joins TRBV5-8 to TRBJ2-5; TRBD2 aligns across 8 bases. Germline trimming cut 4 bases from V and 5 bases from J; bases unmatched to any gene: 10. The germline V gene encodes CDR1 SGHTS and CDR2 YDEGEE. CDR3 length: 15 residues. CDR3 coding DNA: TGTGCCAGCAGCCCCGAGGGACTAGTGGGCGAGACCCAGTACTTC. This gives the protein CASSPEGLVGETQYF.

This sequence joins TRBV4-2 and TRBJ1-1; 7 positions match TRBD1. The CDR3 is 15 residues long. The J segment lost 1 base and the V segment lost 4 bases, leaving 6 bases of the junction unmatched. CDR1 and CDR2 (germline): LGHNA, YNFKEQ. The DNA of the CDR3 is TGTGCCAGCAGCCTATCGACAGGGACGAACACTGAAGCTTTCTTT. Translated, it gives CASSLSTGTNTEAFF.